The clone carrying this TCR beta chain was seen at least ten times. What it binds is unknown. The V and J ends lost 0 bases and 0 bases respectively, with 8 bases between them. The CDR3 spans 15 residues. The germline gives CDR1 LGHNA, CDR2 YSLEER. TCRdb processed the RT-PCR reads anew with MiXCR; each CDR3 protein has one entry. The data contain hundreds of thousands of distinct CDR3 sequences, 15% to 17% of them seen just once; the ten biggest clones take up more than 9%. The data were taken from a study of response to subunit inactivated influenza vaccine. Study results and limitations: Authors suggested few new T cells are recruited by each seasonal influenza vaccination.

The rearrangement joins TRBV4-3 to TRBJ1-2; tentatively, D is TRBD1 (6 bases). This TCR came from a man aged 45-60 years who received an inactivated influenza vaccine. The sequencing here drew on PBMCs from blood, taken roughly 13 days after vaccination. This chain's CDR3 is CASSQDEGANYGYTF. CDR3 coding DNA: TGCGCCAGCAGCCAAGATGAGGGGGCTAACTATGGCTACACCTTC.